These T cell receptor beta chains were read from a single sample in a study of CD8 T cell repertoires and HIV-1 epitope variants. Profiling relied on immunoSEQ multiplex PCR, and the TCRdb table lists in-frame clones only, not all of them. The sample carries under 7,500 clones, roughly 70% recorded once. Their target antigens are unknown. Sequences were obtained from cultured CD8+ T cells derived from PBMCs. These receptors all stem from a male donor with HIV. CDR3s leave out the opening cysteine and the closing phenylalanine or tryptophan. Each record gives: CDR3 protein, D gene, V gene, clone size. The D gene is left open where the match is weak. Clone size is not always given. Where it is, it says once, few, many or a class for expanded clones.

cdr3_aa: ATSRDRRETQY
d_call: .
v_call: TRBV15
clone_size: medium-sized

cdr3_aa: ASSQVQGESQH
d_call: TRBD1
v_call: TRBV4-3
clone_size: .

cdr3_aa: ASSVEGSSYEQY
d_call: .
v_call: TRBV9
clone_size: .

cdr3_aa: ASDTGGEYGYT
d_call: TRBD1
v_call: TRBV28
clone_size: .

cdr3_aa: AISEQNQPQH
d_call: .
v_call: TRBV10-3
clone_size: .

cdr3_aa: ASSIGISNEQF
d_call: .
v_call: TRBV19
clone_size: .

cdr3_aa: ASSVDTDNYQPQH
d_call: .
v_call: TRBV6-1
clone_size: medium-sized

cdr3_aa: ASRDSYEQY
d_call: .
v_call: TRBV27
clone_size: few

cdr3_aa: ASSATSRDTRYSNQPQH
d_call: .
v_call: TRBV2
clone_size: once

cdr3_aa: APTGGSFYGYT
d_call: TRBD1
v_call: TRBV30
clone_size: medium-sized

cdr3_aa: ASSPGVYDEQF
d_call: .
v_call: TRBV9
clone_size: .

cdr3_aa: ASTWTDYGSPLH
d_call: .
v_call: TRBV6-5
clone_size: .

cdr3_aa: ASSLGGLGSSGPAYEQY
d_call: .
v_call: TRBV7-6
clone_size: .

cdr3_aa: ASSLTGGRSGELF
d_call: TRBD1
v_call: TRBV6-5
clone_size: few

cdr3_aa: ASSPEWDQETQY
d_call: .
v_call: TRBV5-6
clone_size: .

cdr3_aa: ASSFGPSYNEQF
d_call: .
v_call: TRBV5-6
clone_size: .

cdr3_aa: ASSQELSYEQY
d_call: .
v_call: TRBV4-3
clone_size: .

cdr3_aa: ASSPRTGTGELF
d_call: TRBD1
v_call: TRBV9
clone_size: .

cdr3_aa: ASSSVDRTQETQY
d_call: .
v_call: TRBV28
clone_size: .

cdr3_aa: ATKRGGTGELF
d_call: TRBD2
v_call: TRBV9
clone_size: once

cdr3_aa: ASSLYRVLEPYNSPLH
d_call: .
v_call: TRBV28
clone_size: .

cdr3_aa: ASRSPRQAYEQY
d_call: .
v_call: TRBV28
clone_size: .

cdr3_aa: ASSLLASGVFNEQF
d_call: TRBD2
v_call: TRBV5-6
clone_size: few

cdr3_aa: ASRDRDNPYNEQF
d_call: .
v_call: TRBV27
clone_size: .

cdr3_aa: ASSPDGGSNQPQH
d_call: .
v_call: TRBV4-1
clone_size: few

cdr3_aa: ASSEGGRVAGELF
d_call: .
v_call: TRBV25-1
clone_size: .

cdr3_aa: ASSYSTGNTEAF
d_call: .
v_call: TRBV6-6
clone_size: .

cdr3_aa: ASSPGASGGSEQF
d_call: TRBD2
v_call: TRBV4-3
clone_size: .

cdr3_aa: ASSLEPKNEQF
d_call: .
v_call: TRBV5-1
clone_size: once

cdr3_aa: ASSHERGYEQY
d_call: TRBD2
v_call: TRBV6-5
clone_size: .

cdr3_aa: ASSSGLAGALGEQF
d_call: TRBD2
v_call: TRBV5-6
clone_size: .

cdr3_aa: ATGTSGSYEQY
d_call: TRBD2
v_call: TRBV6-1
clone_size: .

cdr3_aa: ASSQTGAGYEQY
d_call: .
v_call: TRBV5-1
clone_size: .

cdr3_aa: AWRGIGNTIY
d_call: .
v_call: TRBV30
clone_size: few

cdr3_aa: ASSYGLGGVEAF
d_call: .
v_call: TRBV6-6
clone_size: few

cdr3_aa: ASSPERARGVSEQF
d_call: .
v_call: TRBV13
clone_size: .

cdr3_aa: ASGLSGTGVSPLH
d_call: TRBD1
v_call: TRBV27
clone_size: .

cdr3_aa: ASSYLPGGLAGSETQY
d_call: TRBD2
v_call: TRBV7-6
clone_size: few

cdr3_aa: ASSLDSTGGLSQETQY
d_call: TRBD1
v_call: TRBV7-9
clone_size: .

cdr3_aa: ASSESTGTEAF
d_call: TRBD1
v_call: TRBV5-1
clone_size: .

cdr3_aa: ATTKSLGYT
d_call: .
v_call: TRBV28
clone_size: .

cdr3_aa: ASDGTEVRTEAF
d_call: TRBD1
v_call: TRBV7-9
clone_size: .

cdr3_aa: ASMGQEVEQY
d_call: TRBD1
v_call: TRBV27
clone_size: .

cdr3_aa: ASSYGRQEQY
d_call: .
v_call: TRBV6-5
clone_size: few

cdr3_aa: ASSFQDNTNEQF
d_call: .
v_call: TRBV11-2
clone_size: .

cdr3_aa: SATEFAGELF
d_call: .
v_call: TRBV29-1
clone_size: few

cdr3_aa: ATSRDLQGREETQY
d_call: .
v_call: TRBV15
clone_size: .

cdr3_aa: ASSLVPDRGYEQY
d_call: TRBD1
v_call: TRBV7-9
clone_size: few

cdr3_aa: ASSPISGQETQY
d_call: .
v_call: TRBV27
clone_size: .

cdr3_aa: ASSDGDNSPLH
d_call: .
v_call: TRBV6-4
clone_size: medium-sized

cdr3_aa: ASSQVRDSYGYT
d_call: TRBD1
v_call: TRBV4-2
clone_size: .

cdr3_aa: ASSLVPGGRASPLTPLNEQF
d_call: TRBD1
v_call: TRBV7-6
clone_size: .

cdr3_aa: ASSQDVGRNSPLH
d_call: .
v_call: TRBV4-3
clone_size: .

cdr3_aa: ASSLSRVGNQPQH
d_call: .
v_call: TRBV28
clone_size: .

cdr3_aa: ASSLAGPHGYT
d_call: .
v_call: TRBV5-5
clone_size: .

cdr3_aa: ASSDRNTGELF
d_call: .
v_call: TRBV6-4
clone_size: .

cdr3_aa: ASSMSRPATVYEQY
d_call: .
v_call: TRBV19
clone_size: few

cdr3_aa: ASSGAQGSTGELF
d_call: .
v_call: TRBV2
clone_size: .

cdr3_aa: ASSLSEITDTQY
d_call: .
v_call: TRBV5-5
clone_size: .